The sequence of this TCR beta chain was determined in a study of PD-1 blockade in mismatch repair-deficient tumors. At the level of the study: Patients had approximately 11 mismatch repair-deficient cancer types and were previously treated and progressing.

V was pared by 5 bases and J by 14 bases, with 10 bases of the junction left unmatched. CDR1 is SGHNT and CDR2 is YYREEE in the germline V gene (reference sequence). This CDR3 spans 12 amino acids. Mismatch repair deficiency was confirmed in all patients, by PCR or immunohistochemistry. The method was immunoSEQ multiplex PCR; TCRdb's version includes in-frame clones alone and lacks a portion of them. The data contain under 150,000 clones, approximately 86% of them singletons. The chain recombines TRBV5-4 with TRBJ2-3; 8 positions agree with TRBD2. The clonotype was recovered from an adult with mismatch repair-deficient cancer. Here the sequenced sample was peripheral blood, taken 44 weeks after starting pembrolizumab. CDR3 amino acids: CASSLGTRRAYF. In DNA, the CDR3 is TGTGCCAGCAGTCTTGGGACTAGACGTGCGTATTTT.